This T cell receptor (beta chain) was captured by sequencing in a study of cytomegalovirus exposure and HLA in healthy donors. This clone was observed a few times. What it binds is unknown. Germline lookup yields CDR1 SGHRS and CDR2 YFSETQ. J gave up 4 bases and V 0 bases, and 4 bases lay outside the gene matches. The CDR3 length is 15 residues. Despite likely unrecorded immune exposures, the donors were nominally healthy at the time of sampling. Regarding the study as a whole: In a later analysis, V- and J-gene trimming of beta chains associated with a DCLRE1C missense variant, replicated independently. Per a prior analysis, the majority of TCR beta V segments were productive roughly 87% or roughly 30% of the time.

In the PCR, 60 Vbeta and 13 Jbeta primers were used. TCRdb's table, derived via immunoSEQ multiplex PCR, lists solely in-frame clones and lacks some. The sample has about 110,000 clones, around three quarters seen once. V is TRBV5-1 and J is TRBJ2-3, with 8 nucleotides matching TRBD1. The sequencing input was PBMCs. The clonotype comes from a male donor in good health and CMV-seronegative. The CDR3: CASSLGQGPSDTQYF. The DNA of the CDR3 is TGCGCCAGCAGCTTGGGACAGGGGCCCTCAGATACGCAGTATTTT.